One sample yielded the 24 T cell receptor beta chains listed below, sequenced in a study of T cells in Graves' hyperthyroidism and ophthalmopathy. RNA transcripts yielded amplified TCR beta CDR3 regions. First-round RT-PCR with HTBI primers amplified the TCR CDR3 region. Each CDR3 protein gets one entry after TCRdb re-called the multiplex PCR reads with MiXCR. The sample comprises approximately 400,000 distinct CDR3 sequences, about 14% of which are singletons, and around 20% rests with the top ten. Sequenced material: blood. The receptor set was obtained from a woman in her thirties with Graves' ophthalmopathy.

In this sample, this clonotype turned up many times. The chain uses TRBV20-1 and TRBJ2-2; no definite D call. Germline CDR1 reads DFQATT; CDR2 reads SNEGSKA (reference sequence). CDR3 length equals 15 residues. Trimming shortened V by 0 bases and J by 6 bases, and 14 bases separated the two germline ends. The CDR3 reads CSARDPQTFSGELFF. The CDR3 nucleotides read TGCAGTGCTAGAGATCCACAGACTTTTTCCGGGGAGCTGTTTTTT.

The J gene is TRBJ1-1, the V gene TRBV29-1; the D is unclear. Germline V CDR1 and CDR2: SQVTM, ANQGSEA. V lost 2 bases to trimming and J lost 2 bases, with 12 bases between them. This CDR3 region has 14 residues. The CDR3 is CSVETWTLNTEAFF. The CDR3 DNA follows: TGCAGCGTTGAAACTTGGACTTTAAACACTGAAGCTTTCTTT.

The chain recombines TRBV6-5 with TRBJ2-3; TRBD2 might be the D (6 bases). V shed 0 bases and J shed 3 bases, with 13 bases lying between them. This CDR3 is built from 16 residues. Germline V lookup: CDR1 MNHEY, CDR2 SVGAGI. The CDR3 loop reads CASSYSLGTWTDTQYF. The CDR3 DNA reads TGTGCCAGCAGTTACTCTTTAGGGACTTGGACAGATACGCAGTATTTT.

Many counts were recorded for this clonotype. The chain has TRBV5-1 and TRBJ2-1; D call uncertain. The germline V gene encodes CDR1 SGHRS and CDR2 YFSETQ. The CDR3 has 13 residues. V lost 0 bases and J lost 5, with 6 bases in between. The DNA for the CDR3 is TGCGCCAGCAGCTTGGTTGTTGACAATGAGCAGTTCTTC. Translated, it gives CASSLVVDNEQFF.

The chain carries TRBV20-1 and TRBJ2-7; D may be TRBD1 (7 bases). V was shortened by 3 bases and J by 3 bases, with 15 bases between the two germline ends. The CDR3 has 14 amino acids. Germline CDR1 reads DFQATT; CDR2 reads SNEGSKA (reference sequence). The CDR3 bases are TGCAGTGCTAGTGACAGACAGGGAGGCTACGAGCAGTACTTC. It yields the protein CSASDRQGGYEQYF.

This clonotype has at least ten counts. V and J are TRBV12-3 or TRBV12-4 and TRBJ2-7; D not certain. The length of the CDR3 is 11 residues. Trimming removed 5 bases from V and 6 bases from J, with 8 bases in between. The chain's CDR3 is CASSAGREQYF. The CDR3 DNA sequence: TGTGCCAGCAGTGCCGGTCGCGAGCAGTACTTC.

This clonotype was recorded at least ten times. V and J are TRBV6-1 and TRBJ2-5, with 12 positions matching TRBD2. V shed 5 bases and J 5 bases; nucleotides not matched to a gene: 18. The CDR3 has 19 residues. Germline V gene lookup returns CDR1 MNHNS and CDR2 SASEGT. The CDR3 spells CASSYATEGLAGGSETQYF. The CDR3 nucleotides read TGTGCCAGCAGTTATGCGACTGAGGGTCTAGCGGGGGGGAGTGAGACCCAGTACTTC.

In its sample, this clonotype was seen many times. The CDR3 loop reads CSARDPVNTYEQYF. The CDR3, as DNA: TGCAGTGCTAGAGATCCGGTGAACACCTACGAGCAGTACTTC. The rearrangement links TRBV20-1 to TRBJ2-7; D gene unclear. Trimming shortened V by 0 bases and J by 2 bases, and 11 bases separated the two germline ends. CDR3 size: 14 residues. Germline assignment: CDR1 DFQATT and CDR2 SNEGSKA (reference sequence).

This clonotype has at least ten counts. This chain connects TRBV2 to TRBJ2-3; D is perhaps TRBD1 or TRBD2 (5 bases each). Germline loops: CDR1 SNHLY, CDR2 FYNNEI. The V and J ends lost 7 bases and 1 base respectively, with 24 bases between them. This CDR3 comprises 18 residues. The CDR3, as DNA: TGTGCCAGCACCCTCTACCGACCCCGGGACGGGCGCACAGATACGCAGTATTTT. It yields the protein CASTLYRPRDGRTDTQYF.

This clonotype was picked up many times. The CDR3 here is CASSFPQGLGGTQYF. The CDR3 DNA follows: TGTGCCAGCAGTTTCCCGCAAGGTCTGGGGGGGACCCAGTACTTC. The chain has TRBV28 and TRBJ2-5, with D tentatively TRBD2 (6 bases). CDR3 length: 15 amino acids. Germline V gene lookup returns CDR1 MDHEN and CDR2 SYDVKM. The V and J ends lost 3 bases and 7 bases respectively, with 18 bases between them.

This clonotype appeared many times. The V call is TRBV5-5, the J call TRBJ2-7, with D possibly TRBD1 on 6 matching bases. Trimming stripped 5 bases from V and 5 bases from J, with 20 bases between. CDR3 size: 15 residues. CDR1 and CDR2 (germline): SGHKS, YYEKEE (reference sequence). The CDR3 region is CASSMVQGARNEQYF. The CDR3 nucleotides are TGTGCCAGCAGTATGGTACAGGGTGCCAGGAACGAGCAGTACTTC.

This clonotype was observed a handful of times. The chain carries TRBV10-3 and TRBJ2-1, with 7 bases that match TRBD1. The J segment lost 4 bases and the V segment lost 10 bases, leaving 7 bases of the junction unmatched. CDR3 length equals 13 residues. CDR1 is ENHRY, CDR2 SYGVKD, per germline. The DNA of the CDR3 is TGTGCCACCGGGACAGAGCGTTACAATGAGCAGTTCTTC. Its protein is CATGTERYNEQFF.

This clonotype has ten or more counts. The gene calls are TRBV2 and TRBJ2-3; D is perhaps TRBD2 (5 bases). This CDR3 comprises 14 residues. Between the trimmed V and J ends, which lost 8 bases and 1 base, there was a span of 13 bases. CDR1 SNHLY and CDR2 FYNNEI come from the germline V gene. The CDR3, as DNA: TGTGCCAGCCTAACAACGAGGGGCACAGATACGCAGTATTTT. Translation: CASLTTRGTDTQYF.

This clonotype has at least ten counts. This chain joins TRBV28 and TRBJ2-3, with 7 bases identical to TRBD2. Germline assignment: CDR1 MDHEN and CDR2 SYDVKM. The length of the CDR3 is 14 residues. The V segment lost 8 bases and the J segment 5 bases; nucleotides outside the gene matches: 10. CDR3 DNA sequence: TGTGCCAGCTCAAGAGCGGGGACCTTAGATACGCAGTATTTT. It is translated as CASSRAGTLDTQYF.

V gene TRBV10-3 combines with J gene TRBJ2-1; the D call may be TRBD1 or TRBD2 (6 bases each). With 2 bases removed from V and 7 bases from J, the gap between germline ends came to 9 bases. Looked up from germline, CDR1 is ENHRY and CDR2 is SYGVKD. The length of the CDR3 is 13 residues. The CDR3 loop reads CAISEGGRNEQFF. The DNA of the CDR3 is TGTGCCATCAGTGAGGGGGGGCGAAATGAGCAGTTCTTC.

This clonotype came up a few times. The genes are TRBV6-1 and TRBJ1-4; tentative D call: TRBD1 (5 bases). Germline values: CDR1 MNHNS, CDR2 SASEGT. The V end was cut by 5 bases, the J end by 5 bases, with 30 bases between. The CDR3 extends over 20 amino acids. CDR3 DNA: TGTGCCAGCAGTATACACCCCGGGACTTTCTTTCGGAGGACCAATGAAAAACTGTTTTTT. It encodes CASSIHPGTFFRRTNEKLFF.

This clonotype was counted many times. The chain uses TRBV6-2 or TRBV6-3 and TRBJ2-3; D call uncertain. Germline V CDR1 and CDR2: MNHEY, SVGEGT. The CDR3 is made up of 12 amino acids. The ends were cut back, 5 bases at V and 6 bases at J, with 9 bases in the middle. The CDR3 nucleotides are TGTGCCAGCAGTAACCTCCTGGATACGCAGTATTTT. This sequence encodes CASSNLLDTQYF.

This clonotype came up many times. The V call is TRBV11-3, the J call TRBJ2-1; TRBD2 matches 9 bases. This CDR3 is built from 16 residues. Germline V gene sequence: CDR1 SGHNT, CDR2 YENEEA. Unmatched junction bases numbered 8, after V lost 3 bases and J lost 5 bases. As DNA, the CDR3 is TGTGCCAGCAGCTTCCCTCTAGCGGGGACTAACAATGAGCAGTTCTTC. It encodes CASSFPLAGTNNEQFF.

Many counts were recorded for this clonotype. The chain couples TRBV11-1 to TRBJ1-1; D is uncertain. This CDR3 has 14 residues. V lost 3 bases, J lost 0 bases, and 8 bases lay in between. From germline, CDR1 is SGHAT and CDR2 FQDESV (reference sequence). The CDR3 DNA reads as TGTGCCAGCAGCTTTACAGCCTTGAACACTGAAGCTTTCTTT. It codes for CASSFTALNTEAFF.

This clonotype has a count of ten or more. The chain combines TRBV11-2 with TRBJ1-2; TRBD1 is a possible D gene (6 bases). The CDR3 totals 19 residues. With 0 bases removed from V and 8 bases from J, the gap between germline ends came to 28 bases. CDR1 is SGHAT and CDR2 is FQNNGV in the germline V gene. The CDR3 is CASSLEWPGAQDMYRGYTF. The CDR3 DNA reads TGTGCCAGCAGCTTAGAGTGGCCGGGGGCGCAGGATATGTATCGGGGCTACACCTTC. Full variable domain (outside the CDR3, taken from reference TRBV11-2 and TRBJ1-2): EAGVAQSPRYKIIEKRQSVAFWCNPISGHATLYWYQQILGQGPKLLIQFQNNGVVDDSQLPKDRFSAERLKGVDSTLKIQPAKLEDSAVYLCASSLEWPGAQDMYRGYTFGSGTRLTVV.

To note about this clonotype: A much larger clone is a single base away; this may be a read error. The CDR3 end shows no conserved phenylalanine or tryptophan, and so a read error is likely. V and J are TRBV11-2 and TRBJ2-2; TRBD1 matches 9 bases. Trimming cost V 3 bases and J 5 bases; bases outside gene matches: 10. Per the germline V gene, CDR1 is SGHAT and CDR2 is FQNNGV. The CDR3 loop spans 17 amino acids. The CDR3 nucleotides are TGTGCCAGCAGCTTCTCCGGGACAGGGATTTTAACCGGGGAGCTGTTTATT. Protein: CASSFSGTGILTGELFI.

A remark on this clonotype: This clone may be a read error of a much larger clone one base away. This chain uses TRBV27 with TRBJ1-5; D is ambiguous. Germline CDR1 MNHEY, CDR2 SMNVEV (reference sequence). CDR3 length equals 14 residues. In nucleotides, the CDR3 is TGTGCCACCAGTTTCAGGAGCGACAATCAGCCCCAGCATTTT. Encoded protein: CATSFRSDNQPQHF.

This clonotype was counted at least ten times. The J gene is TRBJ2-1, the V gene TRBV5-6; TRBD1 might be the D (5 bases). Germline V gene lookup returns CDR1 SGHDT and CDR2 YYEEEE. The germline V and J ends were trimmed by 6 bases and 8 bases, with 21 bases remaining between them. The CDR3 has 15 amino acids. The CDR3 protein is CASMPRGRVGYEQFF. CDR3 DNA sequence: TGTGCCAGCATGCCTAGGGGCAGGGTGGGATATGAGCAGTTCTTC.

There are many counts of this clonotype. DNA for the CDR3: TGTGCCAGCAGCTTCCAGGGGGCGCTGAGAGAGACCCAGTACTTC. It codes for CASSFQGALRETQYF. The rearrangement joins TRBV5-8 to TRBJ2-5; 8 bases are shared with TRBD1. This CDR3 contains 15 residues. Trimming at V came to 2 bases and at J to 4 bases, leaving 7 bases not matched to a gene. Germline V gene lookup returns CDR1 SGHTS and CDR2 YDEGEE.